Below are 23 T cell receptor beta chains sequenced from a single sample in a study of metastatic and nonmetastatic thyroid tumors. TCRdb re-analyzed the PCR reads through MiXCR. The table shows tens of thousands of clones, with 15% to 20% occurring only once. The entire patient cohort was treatment-naive prior to thyroid surgery. Sequencing used blood. All receptors come from a female donor with papillary thyroid cancer or a benign thyroid nodule (not recorded which). Some clones in this sample may be carry-over from other donors' samples.

This clone was detected many times. This rearrangement joins TRBV6-1 to TRBJ2-2; 8 bases are shared with TRBD1. The germline CDR1 and CDR2 sequences are MNHNS and SASEGT. This CDR3 contains 15 residues. V was pared by 6 bases and J by 7 bases, with 10 bases of the junction left unmatched. CDR3 bases: TGTGCCAGCAGGTCCGGGACAGGCTTAGACGGGGAGCTGTTTTTT. Its translation is CASRSGTGLDGELFF.

This clone has ten or more counts. This rearrangement joins TRBV15 to TRBJ2-5, with unresolved D. V lost 5 bases to trimming and J lost 3 bases, with 10 bases between them. CDR3 length: 13 residues. The germline gives CDR1 LNHNV, CDR2 YYDKDF (reference sequence). In DNA, the CDR3 is TGTGCCACCAGCTTAGGACCAGAAGAGACCCAGTACTTC. Its protein product is CATSLGPEETQYF.

This clone was observed at least ten times. V and J are TRBV7-9 and TRBJ1-3; D is uncertain. Germline V gene data show CDR1 as SEHNR and CDR2 as FQNEAQ (reference sequence). The CDR3 runs to 15 residues. V gave up 6 bases and J gave up 4 bases, with 16 bases separating them. CDR3 sequence reads: CASRQRTDSGNTIYF. The CDR3 DNA reads TGTGCCAGCAGGCAACGAACGGATTCCGGAAACACCATATATTTT.

Regarding this clone: This could be a read error, since a much larger clone is one nucleotide away. The J gene is TRBJ1-2, the V gene TRBV11-1; unclear D gene. Germline V gene lookup returns CDR1 SGHAT and CDR2 FQDESV (reference sequence). Trimming cost V 3 bases and J 2 bases, with 19 bases left between them. The length of the CDR3 is 17 residues. In DNA form, the CDR3 reads TGTGCCAGCAGCTTGAACCGTGCTCCCGGACGAAACTATGGCTACACCTTC. This encodes CASSLNRAPGRNYGYTF.

This sequence joins TRBV4-1 and TRBJ2-7; perhaps TRBD2 as D (5 bases). This CDR3 comprises 14 residues. The V end was cut by 3 bases, the J end by 0 bases, with 9 bases between. CDR1 and CDR2 from the germline V gene are MGHRA and YSYEKL. CDR3 protein: CASSQRTVSYEQYF. CDR3 bases: TGCGCCAGCAGCCAGAGGACTGTCTCCTACGAGCAGTACTTC.

This clone was seen many times. The genes are TRBV24-1 and TRBJ2-3; 7 bases are a match to TRBD2. CDR1 is KGHDR, CDR2 SFDVKD, per germline. The CDR3 has 13 residues. Losses at the gene ends were 6 bases for V and 4 bases for J; bases not matched to a gene: 3. The CDR3 nucleotides are TGTGCCACCAGTTCGGCGGGGGCAGATACGCAGTATTTT. Its protein product is CATSSAGADTQYF.

The chain uses TRBV7-6 and TRBJ2-1; 7 bases map to TRBD2. Germline values: CDR1 SGHVS, CDR2 FNYEAQ. The length of the CDR3 is 16 residues. J lost 6 bases, V lost 5 bases, and 13 bases had no gene match. The CDR3 region has the DNA TGTGCCAGCAGCGAGTTTGCGGGAGAGAGTTTCAATGAGCAGTTCTTC. Encoded protein: CASSEFAGESFNEQFF.

This clone was seen at least ten times. The chain uses TRBV6-1 and TRBJ2-3; a possible D gene is TRBD1 (6 bases). V shed 5 bases and J shed 0 bases, with 12 bases lying between them. This CDR3 region has 15 residues. Germline V gene lookup returns CDR1 MNHNS and CDR2 SASEGT. The CDR3 reads CASSFGQPSTDTQYF. As DNA, the CDR3 is TGTGCCAGCAGTTTCGGACAGCCTAGCACAGATACGCAGTATTTT.

This clone was seen repeatedly, ten times or more. The chain combines TRBV7-9 with TRBJ2-2, with 10 bases matching TRBD2. The CDR3 loop spans 18 amino acids. The V segment lost 5 bases and the J segment 0 bases; nucleotides outside the gene matches: 9. In germline, CDR1 is SEHNR, CDR2 FQNEAQ (reference sequence). CDR3 in DNA: TGTGCCAGCAGCCCCCAAGATAGCGGGGGGTCGAACACCGGGGAGCTGTTTTTT. Its protein product is CASSPQDSGGSNTGELFF.

In its sample, this clone was seen a few times. The CDR3 loop reads CASSLPFPSGNTIYF. The CDR3 DNA reads as TGTGCCAGCAGTCTACCGTTCCCGTCTGGAAACACCATATATTTT. The chain couples TRBV2 to TRBJ1-3, with D unclear. V shed 5 bases and J shed 1 base, with 12 bases lying between them. This CDR3 region has 15 residues. Germline V gives CDR1 SNHLY, CDR2 FYNNEI. Supplemented by reference TRBV2 and TRBJ1-3, the full variable domain reads EPEVTQTPSHQVTQMGQEVILRCVPISNHLYFYWYRQILGQKVEFLVSFYNNEISEKSEIFDDQFSVERPDGSNFTLKIRSTKLEDSAMYFCASSLPFPSGNTIYFGEGSWLTVV.

Points on this clone: Other DNA sequences in this specimen translate into the identical CDR3. V gene TRBV15 combines with J gene TRBJ2-5; D call uncertain. Trimming left V 0 bases short and J 5 bases short, with 13 bases between. Germline values: CDR1 LNHNV, CDR2 YYDKDF (reference sequence). The CDR3 length is 15 residues. The CDR3 sequence is CATSRDKVGAETQYF. The CDR3 DNA reads as TGTGCCACCAGCAGAGATAAAGTGGGTGCTGAGACCCAGTACTTC.

The genes are TRBV12-3 or TRBV12-4 and TRBJ2-1, with 10 positions matching TRBD1. This CDR3 has 15 amino acids. Trimming removed 7 bases from V and 7 bases from J; junction bases left unmatched: 10. The DNA for the CDR3 is TGTGCCAGCATTCCCCGACAGGGGGCGCATAATGAGCAGTTCTTC. Encoded protein: CASIPRQGAHNEQFF.

This clone was detected ten times or more. V and J are TRBV7-9 and TRBJ2-5, with a possible D match to TRBD2 (5 bases). V was cut by 5 bases and J by 3 bases, with 7 bases left in between. The germline gives CDR1 SEHNR, CDR2 FQNEAQ (reference sequence). This CDR3 has 12 residues. CDR3 amino acids: CASSVGEETQYF. The CDR3 DNA reads as TGTGCCAGCAGCGTCGGGGAAGAGACCCAGTACTTC.

This CDR3 is CASSEKEHRTYEQYF. In nucleotides, the CDR3 is TGTGCCAGCAGTGAAAAGGAGCACAGAACCTACGAGCAGTACTTC. The rearrangement links TRBV6-1 to TRBJ2-7; no reliable D call. Trimming stripped 2 bases from V and 2 bases from J, with 13 bases between. CDR1 and CDR2 (germline): MNHNS, SASEGT. There are 15 residues in the CDR3.

This clone was found many times. The CDR3 is CASSLLGQGVPNSPLHF. As DNA, the CDR3 is TGTGCCAGCAGTTTATTGGGACAGGGGGTCCCGAATTCACCCCTCCACTTT. This chain joins TRBV27 and TRBJ1-6; 11 bases are shared with TRBD1. Germline V gene lookup returns CDR1 MNHEY and CDR2 SMNVEV (reference sequence). V was clipped by 1 base and J by 7 bases; unmatched bases: 6. This CDR3 has 17 residues.

This clone was recorded at least ten times. The chain couples TRBV11-2 to TRBJ1-1, with 7 bases fitting TRBD1. Germline CDR1 SGHAT, CDR2 FQNNGV. CDR3 length: 12 amino acids. V trimming: 5 bases; J trimming: 10 bases; junction bases outside the gene matches: 7. CDR3 residues: CASSPQGISAFF. CDR3 nucleotide sequence: TGTGCCAGCAGCCCACAGGGGATATCAGCTTTCTTT.

The sample holds many counts of this clone. The rearrangement joins TRBV20-1 to TRBJ2-7; the D gene is possibly TRBD2 (5 bases). CDR1 and CDR2 from the germline V gene are DFQATT and SNEGSKA (reference sequence). The V and J ends lost 5 bases and 0 bases respectively, with 17 bases between them. CDR3 length equals 15 residues. CDR3 DNA: TGCAGTGCTTCCCTCGGCCGGGATTCCTCCTACGAGCAGTACTTC. It codes for CSASLGRDSSYEQYF.

The chain employs TRBV5-1 and TRBJ1-3; D remains ambiguous. Between the trimmed V and J ends, which lost 1 base and 5 bases, there was a span of 13 bases. The length of the CDR3 is 15 residues. Germline loops: CDR1 SGHRS, CDR2 YFSETQ. CDR3 in amino acids: CASSLRAGDRNTIYF. CDR3 DNA: TGCGCCAGCAGCTTGAGGGCAGGTGATAGAAACACCATATATTTT.

The chain combines TRBV7-9 with TRBJ2-3, with D possibly TRBD2 on 5 matching bases. This CDR3 region has 14 residues. The germline CDR1 and CDR2 sequences are SEHNR and FQNEAQ (reference sequence). The CDR3 nucleotides are TGTGCTACCCAACCCTGGACTAGCACAGATACGCAGTATTTT. Its protein is CATQPWTSTDTQYF.

The V call is TRBV28, the J call TRBJ1-5; maybe TRBD1 (6 bases). Germline CDR1 reads MDHEN; CDR2 reads SYDVKM. The CDR3 is 14 residues long. V shed 4 bases and J shed 6 bases, with 13 bases lying between them. This CDR3 is CASSSGGTTQPQHF. Written as DNA, the CDR3 is TGTGCCAGCAGTTCGGGTGGGACAACTCAGCCCCAGCATTTT. Based on the CDR3 plus reference TRBV28 and TRBJ1-5, the full variable domain is DVKVTQSSRYLVKRTGEKVFLECVQDMDHENMFWYRQDPGLGLRLIYFSYDVKMKEKGDIPEGYSVSREKKERFSLILESASTNQTSMYLCASSSGGTTQPQHFGDGTRLSIL.

The chain recombines TRBV7-2 with TRBJ1-5, with D unresolved. This CDR3 is 11 amino acids long. The V end lost 4 bases, the J end lost 12 bases, and 10 bases lay between the germline ends. Germline V gene data show CDR1 as SGHTA and CDR2 as FQGNSA. The CDR3: CASSSNKHQHF. In DNA, the CDR3 is TGTGCCAGCAGCTCGAATAAGCACCAGCATTTT.

This clone was observed at least ten times. This rearrangement joins TRBV10-3 to TRBJ1-1; D is unresolved. Deletions cut 0 bases from V and 0 bases from J, with 14 bases between. The germline V gene encodes CDR1 ENHRY and CDR2 SYGVKD. This CDR3 is built from 17 residues. The CDR3 DNA follows: TGTGCCATCAGTGAGTCGCCGGCCTGGACGGTGAACACTGAAGCTTTCTTT. Translating gives CAISESPAWTVNTEAFF.

This clone occurred many times. The J gene is TRBJ2-2, the V gene TRBV2; D gene unclear. V was trimmed by 1 base and J by 5 bases, leaving 2 bases between them. The CDR3 has 12 residues. Germline-derived CDR1 and CDR2 are SNHLY and FYNNEI. The chain's CDR3 is CASSEGTGELFF. The CDR3 DNA reads TGTGCCAGCAGTGAAGGAACCGGGGAGCTGTTTTTT.